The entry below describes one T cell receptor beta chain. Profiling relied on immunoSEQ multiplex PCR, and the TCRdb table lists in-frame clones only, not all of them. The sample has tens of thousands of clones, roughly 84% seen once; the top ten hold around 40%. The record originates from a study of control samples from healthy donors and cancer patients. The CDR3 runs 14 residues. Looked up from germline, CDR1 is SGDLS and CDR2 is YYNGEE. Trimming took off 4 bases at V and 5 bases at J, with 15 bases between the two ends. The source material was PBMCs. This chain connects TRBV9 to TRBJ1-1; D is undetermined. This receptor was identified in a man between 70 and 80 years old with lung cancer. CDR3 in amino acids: CASSLSTGGTEAFF. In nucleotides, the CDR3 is TGTGCCAGCAGCCTGTCTACCGGCGGGACTGAAGCTTTCTTT.